This entry is about one TCR beta chain. Authors' processing steps: Scientists estimated how many nucleated cells there were by amplifying reference gene primers. Only in-frame clones appear in the TCRdb table, and some are missing; sequencing was by immunoSEQ multiplex PCR. The V and J calls and clone size were taken over from that table, and D and trimming were inferred from the DNA. The table shows hundreds of thousands of clones, with around 91% occurring only once. V was cut by 1 base and J by 4 bases, with 8 bases left in between. The germline V gene has CDR1 SGHVS and CDR2 FQNEAQ. The CDR3 runs 14 residues. For recovered donors of Cohort 3, there were two negative PCRs, clearance, or symptom resolution. The source of the sample is a study of blood T cell repertoires in COVID-19. Overall study: Acute and convalescent COVID-19 specimens originated in the United States, Italy and Spain. T cells, B-cell-depleted T cells, or PBMCs supplied cDNA or gDNA.

The J gene is TRBJ2-1, the V gene TRBV7-8; D not certain. The receptor was isolated from a man aged 25 to 40 who had recovered from COVID-19. Material: PBMCs or T cells enriched from blood (not recorded which). The CDR3 sequence is CASSLGPSYNEQFF. The CDR3 DNA sequence: TGTGCCAGCAGCTTAGGGCCTAGTTACAATGAGCAGTTCTTC.